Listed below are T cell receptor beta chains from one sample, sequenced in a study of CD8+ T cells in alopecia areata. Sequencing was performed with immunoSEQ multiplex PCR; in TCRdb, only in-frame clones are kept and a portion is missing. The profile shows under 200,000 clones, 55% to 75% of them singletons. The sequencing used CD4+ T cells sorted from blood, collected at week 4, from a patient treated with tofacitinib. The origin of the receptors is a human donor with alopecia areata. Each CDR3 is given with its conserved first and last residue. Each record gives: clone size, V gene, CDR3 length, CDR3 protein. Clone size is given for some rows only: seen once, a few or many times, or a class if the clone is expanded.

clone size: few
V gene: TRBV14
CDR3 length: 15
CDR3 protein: CASSHLTGQNTEAFF

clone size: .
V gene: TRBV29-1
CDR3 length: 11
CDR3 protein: CSVRKNYEQYF

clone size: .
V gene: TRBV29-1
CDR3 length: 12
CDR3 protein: CSVGVRSETQYF

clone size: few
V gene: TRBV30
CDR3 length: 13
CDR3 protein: CAWSVPSGVGYTF

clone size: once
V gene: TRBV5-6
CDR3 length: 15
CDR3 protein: CASRHAGTGSNEQYF

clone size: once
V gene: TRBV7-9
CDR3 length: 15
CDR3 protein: CASSLADANTGELFF

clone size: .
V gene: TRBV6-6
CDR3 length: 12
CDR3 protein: CASSYSREKLFF

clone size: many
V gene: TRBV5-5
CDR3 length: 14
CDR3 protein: CASSLATPRSVQYF

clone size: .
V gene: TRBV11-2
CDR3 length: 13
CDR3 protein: CASSLGEGYEQYF

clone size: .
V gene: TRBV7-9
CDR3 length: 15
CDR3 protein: CASSLVRGGNTEAFF

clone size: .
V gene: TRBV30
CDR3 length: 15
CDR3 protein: CAWSPGTPTQETQYF

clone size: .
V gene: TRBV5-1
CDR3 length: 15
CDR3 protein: CASSRGTLGEEPQHF